This TCR beta chain is drawn from a study of cytomegalovirus exposure and HLA in healthy donors. Germline V CDR1 and CDR2: MNHNS, SASEGT. V shed 4 bases and J 4 bases; nucleotides not matched to a gene: 6. This CDR3 comprises 14 residues. In its sample, this clone was seen a few times. Both 60 Vbeta primers and 13 Jbeta primers went into the PCR. Generated by immunoSEQ multiplex PCR, the TCRdb table keeps only in-frame clones and is missing some. The profile shows more than 80,000 clones, roughly four fifths of them singletons. The chain links TRBV6-1 to TRBJ2-7, with TRBD1 matching 8 bases. The sample consisted of PBMCs. This clonotype originated in a human donor in good health. This chain's CDR3 is CASSGTGLPYEQYF. The DNA of the CDR3 is TGTGCCAGCAGTGGGACAGGGCTACCTTACGAGCAGTACTTC.